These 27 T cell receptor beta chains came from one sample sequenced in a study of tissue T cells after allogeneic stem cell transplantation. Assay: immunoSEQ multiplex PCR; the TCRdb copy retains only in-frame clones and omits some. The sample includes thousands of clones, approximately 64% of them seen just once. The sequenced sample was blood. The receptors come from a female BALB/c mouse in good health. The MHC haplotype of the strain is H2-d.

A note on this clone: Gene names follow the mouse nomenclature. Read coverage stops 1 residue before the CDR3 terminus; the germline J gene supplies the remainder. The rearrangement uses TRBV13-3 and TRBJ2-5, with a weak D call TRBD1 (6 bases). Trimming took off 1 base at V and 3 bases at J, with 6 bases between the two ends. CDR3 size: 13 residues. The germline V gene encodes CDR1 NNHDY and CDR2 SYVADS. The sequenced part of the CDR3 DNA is TGTGCCAGCAGTGATCAGGGGCAAGACACCCAGTAC. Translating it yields CASSDQGQDTQY. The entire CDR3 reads CASSDQGQDTQYF.

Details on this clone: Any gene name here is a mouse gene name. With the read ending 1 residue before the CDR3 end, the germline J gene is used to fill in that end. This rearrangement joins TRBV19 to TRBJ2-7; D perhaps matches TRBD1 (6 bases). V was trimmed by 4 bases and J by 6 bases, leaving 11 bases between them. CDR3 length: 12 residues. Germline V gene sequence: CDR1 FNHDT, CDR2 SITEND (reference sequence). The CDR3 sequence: CASSANRVEQYF. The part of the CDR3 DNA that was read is TGTGCCAGCAGTGCCAACAGGGTTGAACAGTAC.

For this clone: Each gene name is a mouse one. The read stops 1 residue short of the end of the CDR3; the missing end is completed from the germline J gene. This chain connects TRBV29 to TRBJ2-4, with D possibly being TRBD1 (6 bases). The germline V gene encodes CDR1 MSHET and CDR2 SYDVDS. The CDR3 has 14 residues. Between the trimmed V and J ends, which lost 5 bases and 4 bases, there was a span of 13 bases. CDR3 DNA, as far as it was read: TGTGCTAGCAGTCCTGGGACACCTAAAAACACCTTGTAC. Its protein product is CASSPGTPKNTLY. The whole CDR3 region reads CASSPGTPKNTLYF.

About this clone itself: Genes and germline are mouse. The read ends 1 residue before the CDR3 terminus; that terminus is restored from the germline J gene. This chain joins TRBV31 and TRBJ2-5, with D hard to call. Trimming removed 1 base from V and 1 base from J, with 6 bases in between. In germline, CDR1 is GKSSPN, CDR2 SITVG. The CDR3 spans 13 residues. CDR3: CAWSRGDQDTQYF. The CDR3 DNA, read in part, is TGTGCCTGGAGTCGGGGAGACCAAGACACCCAGTAC.

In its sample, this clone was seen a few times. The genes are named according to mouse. CDR3 DNA (partial): TGCACCTGCAGTGAAAAGGGAAGTGCAGAAACGCTGTAT. Amino acid sequence: CTCSEKGSAETLY. In full, the CDR3 reads CTCSEKGSAETLYF. The chain carries TRBV1 and TRBJ2-3, with D unclear. Read data end 1 residue before the CDR3 end; the end is taken from the germline J gene. The CDR3 contains 14 residues. The V gene lost 4 bases and the J gene lost 0 bases, with 8 bases spanning the gap. Per the germline V gene, CDR1 is NSQYPW and CDR2 is LRSPGD (reference sequence).

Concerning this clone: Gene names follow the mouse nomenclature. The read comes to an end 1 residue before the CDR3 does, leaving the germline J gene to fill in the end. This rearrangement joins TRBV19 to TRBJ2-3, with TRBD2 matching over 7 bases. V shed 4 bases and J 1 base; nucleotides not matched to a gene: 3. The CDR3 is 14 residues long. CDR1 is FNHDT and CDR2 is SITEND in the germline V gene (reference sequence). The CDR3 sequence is CASSSTGGAETLYF. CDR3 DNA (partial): TGTGCCAGCAGTTCAACTGGGGGTGCAGAAACGCTGTAT.

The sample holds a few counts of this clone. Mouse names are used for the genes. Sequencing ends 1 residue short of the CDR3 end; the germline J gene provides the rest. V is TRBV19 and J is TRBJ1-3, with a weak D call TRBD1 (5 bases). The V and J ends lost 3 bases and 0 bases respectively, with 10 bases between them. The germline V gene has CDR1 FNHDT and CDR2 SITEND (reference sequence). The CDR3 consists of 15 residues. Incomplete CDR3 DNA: TGTGCCAGCAGTAGGACAAAATATTCTGGAAATACGCTCTAT. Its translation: CASSRTKYSGNTLY. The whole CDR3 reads CASSRTKYSGNTLYF.

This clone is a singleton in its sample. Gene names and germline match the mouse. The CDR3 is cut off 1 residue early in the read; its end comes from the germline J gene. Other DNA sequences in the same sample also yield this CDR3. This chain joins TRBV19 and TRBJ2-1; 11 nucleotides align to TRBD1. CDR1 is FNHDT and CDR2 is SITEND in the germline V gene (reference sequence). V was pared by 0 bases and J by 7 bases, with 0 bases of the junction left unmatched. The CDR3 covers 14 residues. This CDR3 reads CASSIGTGGAEQFF. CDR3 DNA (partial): TGTGCCAGCAGTATAGGGACAGGGGGCGCTGAGCAGTTC.

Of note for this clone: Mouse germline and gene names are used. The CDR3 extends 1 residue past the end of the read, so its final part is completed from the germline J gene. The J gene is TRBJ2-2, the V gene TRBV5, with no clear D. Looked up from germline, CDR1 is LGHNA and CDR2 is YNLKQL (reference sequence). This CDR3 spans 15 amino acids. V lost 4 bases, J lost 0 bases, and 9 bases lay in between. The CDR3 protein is CASSPRPSNTGQLYF. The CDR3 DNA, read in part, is TGTGCCAGCAGCCCCCGGCCTTCAAACACCGGGCAGCTCTAC.

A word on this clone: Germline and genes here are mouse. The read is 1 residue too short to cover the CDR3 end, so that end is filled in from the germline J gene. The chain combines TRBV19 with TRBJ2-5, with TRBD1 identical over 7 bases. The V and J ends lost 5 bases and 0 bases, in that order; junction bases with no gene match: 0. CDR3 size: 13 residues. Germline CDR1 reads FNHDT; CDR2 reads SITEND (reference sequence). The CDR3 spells CASRQGNQDTQYF. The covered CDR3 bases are TGTGCCAGCAGACAGGGGAACCAAGACACCCAGTAC.

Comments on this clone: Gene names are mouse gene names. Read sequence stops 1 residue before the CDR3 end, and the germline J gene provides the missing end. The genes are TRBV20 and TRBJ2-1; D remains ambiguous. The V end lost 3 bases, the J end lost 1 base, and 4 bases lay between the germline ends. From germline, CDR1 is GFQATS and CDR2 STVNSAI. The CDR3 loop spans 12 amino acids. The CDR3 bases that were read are TGTGGTGCTAGACAGAACTATGCTGAGCAGTTC. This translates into CGARQNYAEQF. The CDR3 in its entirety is CGARQNYAEQFF. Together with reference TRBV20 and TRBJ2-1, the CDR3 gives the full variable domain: GALVYQYPRRTICKSGTSMRMECQAVGFQATSVAWYRQSPQKTFELIALSTVNSAIKYEQNFTQEKFPISHPNLSFSSMTVLNAYLEDRGLYLCGARQNYAEQFFGPGTRLTVL.

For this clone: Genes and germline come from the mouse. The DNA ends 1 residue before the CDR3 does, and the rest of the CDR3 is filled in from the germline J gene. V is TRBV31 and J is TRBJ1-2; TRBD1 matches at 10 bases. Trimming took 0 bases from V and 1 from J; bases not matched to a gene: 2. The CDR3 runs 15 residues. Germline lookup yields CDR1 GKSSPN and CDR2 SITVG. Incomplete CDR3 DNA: TGTGCCTGGAGTCTAGGGACAGGGGAAAACTCCGACTACACC. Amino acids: CAWSLGTGENSDYT. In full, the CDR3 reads CAWSLGTGENSDYTF.

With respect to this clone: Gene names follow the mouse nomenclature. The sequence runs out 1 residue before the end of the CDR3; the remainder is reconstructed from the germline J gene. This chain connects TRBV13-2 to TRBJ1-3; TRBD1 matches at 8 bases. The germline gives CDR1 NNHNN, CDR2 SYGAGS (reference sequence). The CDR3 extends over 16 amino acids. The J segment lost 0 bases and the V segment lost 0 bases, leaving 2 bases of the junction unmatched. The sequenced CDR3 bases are TGTGCCAGCGGTGATGTCCAGGGGGCTTCTGGAAATACGCTCTAT. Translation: CASGDVQGASGNTLY. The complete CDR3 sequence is CASGDVQGASGNTLYF.

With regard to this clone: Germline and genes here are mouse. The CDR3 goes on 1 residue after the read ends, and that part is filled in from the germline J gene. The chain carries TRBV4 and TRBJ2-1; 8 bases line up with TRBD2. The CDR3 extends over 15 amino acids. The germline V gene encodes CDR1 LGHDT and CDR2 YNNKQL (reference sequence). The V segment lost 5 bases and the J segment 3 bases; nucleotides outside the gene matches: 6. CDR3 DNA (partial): TGTGCCAGCAGCAAGGGGGGGGCGCCCTATGCTGAGCAGTTC. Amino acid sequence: CASSKGGAPYAEQF. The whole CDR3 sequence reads CASSKGGAPYAEQFF.

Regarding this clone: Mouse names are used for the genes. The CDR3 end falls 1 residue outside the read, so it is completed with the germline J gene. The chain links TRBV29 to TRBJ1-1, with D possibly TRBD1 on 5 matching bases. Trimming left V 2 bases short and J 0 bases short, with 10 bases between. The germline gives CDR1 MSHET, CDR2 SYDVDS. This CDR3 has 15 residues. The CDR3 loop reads CASSLLQGANTEVFF. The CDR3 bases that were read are TGTGCTAGCAGTTTACTCCAGGGAGCAAACACAGAAGTCTTC.

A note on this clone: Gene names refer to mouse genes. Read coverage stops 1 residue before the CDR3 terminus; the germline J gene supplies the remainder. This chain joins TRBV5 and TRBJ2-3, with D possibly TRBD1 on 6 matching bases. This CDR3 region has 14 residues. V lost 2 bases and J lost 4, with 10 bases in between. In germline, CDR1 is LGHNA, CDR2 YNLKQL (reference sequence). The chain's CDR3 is CASSQTGTTETLYF. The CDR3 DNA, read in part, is TGTGCCAGCAGCCAAACCGGGACAACAGAAACGCTGTAT.

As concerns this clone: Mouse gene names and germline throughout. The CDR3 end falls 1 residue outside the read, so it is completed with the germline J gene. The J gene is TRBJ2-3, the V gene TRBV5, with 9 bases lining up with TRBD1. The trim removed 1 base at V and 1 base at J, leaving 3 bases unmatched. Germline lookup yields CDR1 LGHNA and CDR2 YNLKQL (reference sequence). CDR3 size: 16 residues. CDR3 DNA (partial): TGTGCCAGCAGCCAAGCGGACAGGGGCGGTGCAGAAACGCTGTAT. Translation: CASSQADRGGAETLY. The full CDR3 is CASSQADRGGAETLYF.

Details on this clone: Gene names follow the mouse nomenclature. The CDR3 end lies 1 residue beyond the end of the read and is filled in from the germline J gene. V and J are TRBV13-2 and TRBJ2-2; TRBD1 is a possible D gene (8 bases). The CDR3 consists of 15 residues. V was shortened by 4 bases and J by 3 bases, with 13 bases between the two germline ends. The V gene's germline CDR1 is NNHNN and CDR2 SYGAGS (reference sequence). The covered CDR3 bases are TGTGCCAGCGGTCCACAGGGGGGGGACACCGGGCAGCTCTAC. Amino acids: CASGPQGGDTGQLY. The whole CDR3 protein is CASGPQGGDTGQLYF.

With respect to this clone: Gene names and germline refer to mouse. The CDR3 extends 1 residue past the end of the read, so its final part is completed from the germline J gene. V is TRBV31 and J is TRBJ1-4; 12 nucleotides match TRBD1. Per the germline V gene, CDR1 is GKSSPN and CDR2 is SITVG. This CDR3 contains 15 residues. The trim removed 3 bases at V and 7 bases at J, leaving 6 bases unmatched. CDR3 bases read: TGTGCCTGGAGAACCGGGACAGGGGGCTTCGAAAGATTATTT. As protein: CAWRTGTGGFERLF. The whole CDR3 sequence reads CAWRTGTGGFERLFF. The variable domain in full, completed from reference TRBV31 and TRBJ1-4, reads AQTIHQWPVAEIKAVGSPLSLGCTIKGKSSPNLYWYWQATGGTLQQLFYSITVGQVESVVQLNLSASRPKDDQFILSTEKLLLSHSGFYLCAWRTGTGGFERLFFGHGTKLSVL.

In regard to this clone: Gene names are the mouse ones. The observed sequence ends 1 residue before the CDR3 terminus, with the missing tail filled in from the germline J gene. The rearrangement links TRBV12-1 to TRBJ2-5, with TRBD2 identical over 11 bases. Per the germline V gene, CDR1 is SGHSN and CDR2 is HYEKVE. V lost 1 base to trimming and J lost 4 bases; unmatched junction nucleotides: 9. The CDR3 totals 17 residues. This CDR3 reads CASSLRQTGGGKDTQYF. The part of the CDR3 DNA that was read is TGTGCCAGCTCTCTACGACAGACTGGGGGGGGCAAAGACACCCAGTAC.

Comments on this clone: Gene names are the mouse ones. The covered CDR3 bases are TGTGCCAGCAGCCAAAAGGGGGCAAACACAGAAGTCTTC. Amino acids: CASSQKGANTEVF. The full CDR3 is CASSQKGANTEVFF. The rearrangement joins TRBV5 to TRBJ1-1, with a weak D call TRBD1 (6 bases). The read ends 1 residue before the CDR3 terminus; that terminus is restored from the germline J gene. Germline CDR1 is LGHNA and CDR2 is YNLKQL (reference sequence). The germline V and J ends were trimmed by 2 bases and 0 bases, with 7 bases remaining between them. The length of the CDR3 is 14 residues.

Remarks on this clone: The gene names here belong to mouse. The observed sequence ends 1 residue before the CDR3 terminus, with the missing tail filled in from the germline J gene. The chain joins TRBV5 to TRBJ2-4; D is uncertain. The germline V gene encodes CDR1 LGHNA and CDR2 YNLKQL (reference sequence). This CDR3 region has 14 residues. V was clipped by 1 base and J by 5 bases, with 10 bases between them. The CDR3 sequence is CASSQGGGRNTLYF. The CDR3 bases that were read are TGTGCCAGCAGCCAAGGAGGTGGGAGAAACACCTTGTAC.

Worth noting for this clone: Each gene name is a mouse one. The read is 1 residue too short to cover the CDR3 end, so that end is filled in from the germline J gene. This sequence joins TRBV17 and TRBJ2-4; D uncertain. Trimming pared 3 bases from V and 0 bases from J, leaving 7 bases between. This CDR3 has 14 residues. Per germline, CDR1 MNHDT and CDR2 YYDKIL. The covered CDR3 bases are TGTGCTAGCAGTAGTTTGGGAAGTCAAAACACCTTGTAC. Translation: CASSSLGSQNTLY. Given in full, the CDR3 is CASSSLGSQNTLYF.

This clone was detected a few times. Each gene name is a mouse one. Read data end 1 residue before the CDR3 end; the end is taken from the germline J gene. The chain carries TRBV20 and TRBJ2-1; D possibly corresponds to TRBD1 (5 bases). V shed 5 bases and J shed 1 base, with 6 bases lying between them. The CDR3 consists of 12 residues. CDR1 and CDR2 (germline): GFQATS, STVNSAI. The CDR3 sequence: CGAQGNYAEQFF. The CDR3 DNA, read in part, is TGTGGTGCTCAGGGAAACTATGCTGAGCAGTTC.

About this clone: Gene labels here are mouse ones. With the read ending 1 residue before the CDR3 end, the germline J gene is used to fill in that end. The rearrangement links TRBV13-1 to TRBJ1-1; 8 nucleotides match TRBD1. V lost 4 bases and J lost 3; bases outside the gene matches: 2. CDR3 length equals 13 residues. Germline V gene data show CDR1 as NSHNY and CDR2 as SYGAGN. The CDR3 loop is CASSLQGDTEVFF. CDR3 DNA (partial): TGTGCCAGCAGTTTACAGGGGGACACAGAAGTCTTC.

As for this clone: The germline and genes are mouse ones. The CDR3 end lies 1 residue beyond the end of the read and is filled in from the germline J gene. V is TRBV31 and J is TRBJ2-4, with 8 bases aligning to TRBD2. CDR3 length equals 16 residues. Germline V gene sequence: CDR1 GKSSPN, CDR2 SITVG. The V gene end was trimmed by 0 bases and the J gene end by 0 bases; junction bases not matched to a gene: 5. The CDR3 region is CAWSLLWGASQNTLYF. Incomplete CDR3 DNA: TGTGCCTGGAGTCTCCTCTGGGGGGCAAGTCAAAACACCTTGTAC.

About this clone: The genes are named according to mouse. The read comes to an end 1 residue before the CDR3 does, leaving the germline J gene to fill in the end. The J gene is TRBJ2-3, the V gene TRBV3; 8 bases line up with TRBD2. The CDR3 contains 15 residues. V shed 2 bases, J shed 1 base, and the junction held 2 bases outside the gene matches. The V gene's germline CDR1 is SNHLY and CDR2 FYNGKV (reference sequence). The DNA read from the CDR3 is TGTGCCAGCAGCTTATTGGGGGGGGGTGCAGAAACGCTGTAT. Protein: CASSLLGGGAETLY. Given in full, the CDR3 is CASSLLGGGAETLYF. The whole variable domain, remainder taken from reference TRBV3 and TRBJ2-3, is GPKVLQIPSHQIIDMGQMVTLNCDPVSNHLYFYWYKQILGQQMEFLVNFYNGKVMEKSKLFKDQFSVERPDGSYFTLKIQPTALEDSAVYFCASSLLGGGAETLYFGSGTRLTVL.